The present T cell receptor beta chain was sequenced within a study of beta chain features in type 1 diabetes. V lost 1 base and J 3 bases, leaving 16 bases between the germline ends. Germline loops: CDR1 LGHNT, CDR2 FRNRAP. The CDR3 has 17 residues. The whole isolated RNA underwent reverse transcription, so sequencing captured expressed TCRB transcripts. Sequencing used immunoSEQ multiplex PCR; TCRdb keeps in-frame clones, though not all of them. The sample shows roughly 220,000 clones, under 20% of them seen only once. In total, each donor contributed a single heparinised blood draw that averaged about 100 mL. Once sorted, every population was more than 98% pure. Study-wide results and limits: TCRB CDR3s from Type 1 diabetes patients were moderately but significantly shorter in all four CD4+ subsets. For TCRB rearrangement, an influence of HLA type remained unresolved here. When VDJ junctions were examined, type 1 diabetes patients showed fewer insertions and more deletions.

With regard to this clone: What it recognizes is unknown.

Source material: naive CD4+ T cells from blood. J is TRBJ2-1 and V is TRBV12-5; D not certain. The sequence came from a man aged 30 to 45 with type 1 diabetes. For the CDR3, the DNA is TGTGCTAGTGGTTTGGGCGGCGGAGACCCGATCTACAATGAGCAGTTCTTC. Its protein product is CASGLGGGDPIYNEQFF. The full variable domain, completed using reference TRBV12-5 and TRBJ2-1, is DARVTQTPRHKVTEMGQEVTMRCQPILGHNTVFWYRQTMMQGLELLAYFRNRAPLDDSGMPKDRFSAEMPDATLATLKIQPSEPRDSAVYFCASGLGGGDPIYNEQFFGPGTRLTVL.